The 11 T cell receptor beta chains below all came from one sample that was sequenced in a study of cytomegalovirus exposure and HLA in healthy donors. The PCR ran on 60 Vbeta and 13 Jbeta primers. Sequencing used immunoSEQ multiplex PCR; TCRdb keeps in-frame clones, though not all of them. The sample includes roughly 180,000 clones, approximately 85% seen only once; the top ten take roughly 8.8%. Sequenced: PBMCs. The receptors come from a man between 18 and 29 years old in good health and CMV-seropositive.

The rearrangement joins TRBV2 to TRBJ2-7; D perhaps matches TRBD1 (6 bases). Germline CDR1 and CDR2: SNHLY and FYNNEI. The CDR3 is 14 residues long. V was clipped by 8 bases and J by 0 bases, with 14 bases between them. The DNA of the CDR3 is TGTGCCAGCGATACAGGGCCCTTCTCCTACGAGCAGTACTTC. Its protein is CASDTGPFSYEQYF.

The chain has TRBV6-5 and TRBJ1-5; possibly TRBD1 for D (6 bases). Germline loops: CDR1 MNHEY, CDR2 SVGAGI. This CDR3 has 14 residues. Trimming stripped 5 bases from V and 9 bases from J, with 17 bases between. In DNA, the CDR3 is TGTGCCAGCAGTCCGGACAGACGCGTCGGGCCCCAGCATTTT. This encodes CASSPDRRVGPQHF.

This chain uses TRBV30 with TRBJ1-2, with TRBD1 identical over 9 bases. Per germline, CDR1 GTSNPN and CDR2 SVGIG (reference sequence). V shed 1 base, J shed 3 bases, and the junction held 0 bases outside the gene matches. The CDR3 contains 13 residues. The CDR3 nucleotides are TGTGCCTGGAGTGGGACAGGGGACTATGGCTACACCTTC. Translation gives CAWSGTGDYGYTF.

V and J are TRBV7-9 and TRBJ2-5; no firm D call. CDR3 length equals 13 residues. Germline loops: CDR1 SEHNR, CDR2 FQNEAQ (reference sequence). The V end lost 4 bases, the J end lost 0 bases, and 6 bases lay between the germline ends. This CDR3 is CASSSSYQETQYF. The CDR3 DNA reads TGTGCCAGCAGCTCCTCCTACCAAGAGACCCAGTACTTC.

The chain is built from TRBV11-3 and TRBJ2-1; 11 bases agree with TRBD1. This CDR3 contains 16 residues. Trimming at V came to 1 base and at J to 4 bases, leaving 3 bases not matched to a gene. Germline CDR1 reads SGHNT; CDR2 reads YENEEA. The CDR3: CASSLGGTGGYNEQFF. DNA for the CDR3: TGTGCCAGCAGCTTAGGGGGGACAGGGGGATACAATGAGCAGTTCTTC. Looking up the rest from reference TRBV11-3 and TRBJ2-1 gives the full variable domain: EAGVVQSPRYKIIEKKQPVAFWCNPISGHNTLYWYLQNLGQGPELLIRYENEEAVDDSQLPKDRFSAERLKGVDSTLKIQPAELGDSAVYLCASSLGGTGGYNEQFFGPGTRLTVL.

The J gene is TRBJ2-7, the V gene TRBV29-1, with 11 bases that match TRBD1. Germline V gives CDR1 SQVTM, CDR2 ANQGSEA. The CDR3 has 13 amino acids. Germline trimming cut 4 bases from V and 2 bases from J; bases unmatched to any gene: 1. CDR3 in DNA: TGCAGCGTTGTGGGACAGGGGGCCTACGAGCAGTACTTC. Translated: CSVVGQGAYEQYF.

The J gene is TRBJ2-7, the V gene TRBV7-2; 7 nucleotides agree with TRBD2. Trimming at V came to 5 bases and at J to 3 bases, leaving 7 bases not matched to a gene. The CDR3 is 14 residues long. In germline, CDR1 is SGHTA, CDR2 FQGNSA. CDR3 in amino acids: CASSPQAGHYEQYF. The CDR3 DNA is TGTGCCAGCAGCCCTCAAGCGGGGCACTACGAGCAGTACTTC.

The V and J genes are TRBV27 and TRBJ2-7; D is uncertain. The CDR3 contains 14 residues. Trimming removed 2 bases from V and 3 bases from J, with 11 bases in between. CDR1 is MNHEY, CDR2 SMNVEV, per germline (reference sequence). CDR3 region: CASSLAANSYEQYF. The CDR3 nucleotides are TGTGCCAGCAGTTTAGCGGCGAATAGCTACGAGCAGTACTTC.

The chain carries TRBV5-6 and TRBJ1-6; D is uncertain. Trimming stripped 0 bases from V and 0 bases from J, with 7 bases between. The CDR3 runs to 16 residues. Germline CDR1 and CDR2: SGHDT and YYEEEE. The CDR3 spells CASSLAGSSYNSPLHF. The CDR3 DNA reads TGTGCCAGCAGCTTGGCGGGGAGCTCCTATAATTCACCCCTCCACTTT.

The chain combines TRBV21-1 with TRBJ2-7; the D call of TRBD1 is as the table states it, not checked on the DNA. TRBV21-1 is a documented pseudogene. This CDR3 is 10 amino acids long. In DNA, the CDR3 is TGTGCCAGCAGTCAGGACGAGCAGTACTTC. It specifies CASSQDEQYF.

The chain uses TRBV2 and TRBJ2-1, with D perhaps TRBD2 (6 bases). Germline V gene sequence: CDR1 SNHLY, CDR2 FYNNEI. This CDR3 region has 15 residues. V lost 3 bases to trimming and J lost 3 bases, with 12 bases between them. The CDR3 DNA reads as TGTGCCAGCAGTGAGGGCGCGGGGAACTACAATGAGCAGTTCTTC. Its protein is CASSEGAGNYNEQFF.